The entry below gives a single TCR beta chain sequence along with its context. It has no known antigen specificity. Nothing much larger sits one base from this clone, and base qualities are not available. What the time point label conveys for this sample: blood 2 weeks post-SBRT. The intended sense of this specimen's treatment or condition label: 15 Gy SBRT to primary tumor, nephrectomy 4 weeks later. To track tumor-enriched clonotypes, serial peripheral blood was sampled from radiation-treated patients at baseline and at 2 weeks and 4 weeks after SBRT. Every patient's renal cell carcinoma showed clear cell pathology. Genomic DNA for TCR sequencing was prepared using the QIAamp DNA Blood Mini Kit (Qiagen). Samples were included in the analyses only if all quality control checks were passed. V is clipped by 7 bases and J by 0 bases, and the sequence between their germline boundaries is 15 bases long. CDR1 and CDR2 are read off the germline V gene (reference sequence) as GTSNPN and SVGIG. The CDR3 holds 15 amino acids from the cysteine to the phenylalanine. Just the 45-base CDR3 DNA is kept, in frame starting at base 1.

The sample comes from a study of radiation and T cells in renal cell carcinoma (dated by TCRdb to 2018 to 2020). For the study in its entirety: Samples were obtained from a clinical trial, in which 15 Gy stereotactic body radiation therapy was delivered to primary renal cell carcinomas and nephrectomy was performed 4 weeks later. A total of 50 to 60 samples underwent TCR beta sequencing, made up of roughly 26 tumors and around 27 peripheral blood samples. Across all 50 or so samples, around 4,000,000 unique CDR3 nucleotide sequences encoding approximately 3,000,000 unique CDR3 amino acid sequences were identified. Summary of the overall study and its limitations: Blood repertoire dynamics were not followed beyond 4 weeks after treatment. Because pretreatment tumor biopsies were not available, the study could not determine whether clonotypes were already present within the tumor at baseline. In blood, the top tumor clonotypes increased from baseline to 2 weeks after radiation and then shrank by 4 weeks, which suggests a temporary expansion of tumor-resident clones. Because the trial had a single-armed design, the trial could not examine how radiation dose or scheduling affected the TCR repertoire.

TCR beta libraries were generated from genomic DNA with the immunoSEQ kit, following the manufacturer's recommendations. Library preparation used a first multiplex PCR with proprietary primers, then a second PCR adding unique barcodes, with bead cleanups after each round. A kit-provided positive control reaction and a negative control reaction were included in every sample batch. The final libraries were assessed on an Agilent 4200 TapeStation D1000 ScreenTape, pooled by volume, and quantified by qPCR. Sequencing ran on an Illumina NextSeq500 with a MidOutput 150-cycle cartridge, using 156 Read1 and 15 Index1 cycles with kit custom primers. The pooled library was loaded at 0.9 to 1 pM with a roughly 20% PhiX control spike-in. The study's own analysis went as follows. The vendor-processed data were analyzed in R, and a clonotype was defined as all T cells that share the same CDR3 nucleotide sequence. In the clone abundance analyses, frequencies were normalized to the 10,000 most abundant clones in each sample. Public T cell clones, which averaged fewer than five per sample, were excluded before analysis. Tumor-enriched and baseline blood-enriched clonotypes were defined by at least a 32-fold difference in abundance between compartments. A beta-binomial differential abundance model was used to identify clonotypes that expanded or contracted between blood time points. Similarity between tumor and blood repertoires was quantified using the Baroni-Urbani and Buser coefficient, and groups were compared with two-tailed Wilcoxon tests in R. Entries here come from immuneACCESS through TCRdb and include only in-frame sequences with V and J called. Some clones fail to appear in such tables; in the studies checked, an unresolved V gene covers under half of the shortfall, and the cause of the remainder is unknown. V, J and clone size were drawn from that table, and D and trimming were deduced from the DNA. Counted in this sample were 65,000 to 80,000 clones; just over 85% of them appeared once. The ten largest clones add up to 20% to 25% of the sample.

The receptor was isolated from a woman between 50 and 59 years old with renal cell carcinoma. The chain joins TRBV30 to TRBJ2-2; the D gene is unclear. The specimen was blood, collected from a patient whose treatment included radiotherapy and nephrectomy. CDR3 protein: CASPPVFTNTGELFF. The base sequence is TGTGCCTCCCCCCCGGTGTTTACGAACACCGGGGAGCTGTTTTTT.